Each of the 20 T cell receptor beta chains below was sequenced from the same sample in a study of T cell responses to AZD1222 COVID-19 vaccine. TCRdb keeps only in-frame clones here, not all; method: immunoSEQ multiplex PCR. The sample contains roughly 75,000 clones, roughly 84% of which appear only once. Material: peripheral blood, obtained on day 0 of AZD1222 vaccination. All receptors come from an adult in good health.

The chain joins TRBV5-1 to TRBJ1-4; TRBD1 is a possible D gene (6 bases). Germline V gene sequence: CDR1 SGHRS, CDR2 YFSETQ. The CDR3 covers 14 residues. Trimming shortened V by 2 bases and J by 8 bases, and 13 bases separated the two germline ends. The DNA for the CDR3 is TGCGCCAGCAGCTTCGGTAGTGGGGGCGAAAAACTGTTTTTT. Translating gives CASSFGSGGEKLFF.

The chain uses TRBV5-6 and TRBJ2-2; 8 nucleotides align to TRBD2. Trimming removed 2 bases from V and 2 bases from J; junction bases left unmatched: 8. CDR3 length equals 17 residues. Germline-derived CDR1 and CDR2 are SGHDT and YYEEEE. CDR3 bases: TGTGCCAGCAGCTTTAGGATAGCGGGGCGAAACACCGGGGAGCTGTTTTTT. Translating it yields CASSFRIAGRNTGELFF.

The genes are TRBV19 and TRBJ2-1, with 10 nucleotides matching TRBD2. The ends lost 1 base at V and 0 bases at J; junction bases unmatched: 3. The CDR3 is 17 amino acids. The V gene's germline CDR1 is LNHDA and CDR2 SQIVND (reference sequence). CDR3: CASSIASGGSSYNEQFF. The CDR3 nucleotides are TGTGCCAGTAGTATAGCTAGCGGGGGAAGCTCCTACAATGAGCAGTTCTTC. The whole variable domain, filled in from reference TRBV19 and TRBJ2-1, reads DGGITQSPKYLFRKEGQNVTLSCEQNLNHDAMYWYRQDPGQGLRLIYYSQIVNDFQKGDIAEGYSVSREKKESFPLTVTSAQKNPTAFYLCASSIASGGSSYNEQFFGPGTRLTVL.

The chain has TRBV28 and TRBJ1-5; 9 nucleotides match TRBD1. V lost 5 bases, J lost 0 bases, and 2 bases stayed unmatched. The CDR3 is 15 residues long. Per germline, CDR1 MDHEN and CDR2 SYDVKM. CDR3 nucleotides: TGTGCCAGCAGTATGGACAGGGGTAGCAATCAGCCCCAGCATTTT. It translates to CASSMDRGSNQPQHF.

This clone was found a few times. The CDR3 sequence is CASSSRAISGNTIYF. CDR3 nucleotides: TGTGCCAGCAGTTCCCGGGCTATCTCTGGAAACACCATATATTTT. The J gene is TRBJ1-3, the V gene TRBV6-5; D is uncertain. The CDR3 consists of 15 residues. Germline V gene lookup returns CDR1 MNHEY and CDR2 SVGAGI. V was cut by 4 bases and J by 0 bases, with 10 bases left in between.

V and J are TRBV11-2 and TRBJ2-3; 9 nucleotides line up with TRBD2. V dropped 1 base and J dropped 0; count of bases not matched to a gene: 11. CDR3 size: 19 residues. Germline loops: CDR1 SGHAT, CDR2 FQNNGV. For the CDR3, the DNA is TGTGCCAGCAGCTTAGCCCACTTGCGGGGGGGCCTAAGCACAGATACGCAGTATTTT. This codes for CASSLAHLRGGLSTDTQYF.

This chain joins TRBV7-9 and TRBJ1-4, with TRBD1 identical over 9 bases. Trimming cost V 4 bases and J 7 bases; bases outside gene matches: 7. The CDR3 consists of 15 residues. Per germline, CDR1 SEHNR and CDR2 FQNEAQ (reference sequence). The CDR3 sequence is CASSSGDRESEKLFF. The CDR3 region has the DNA TGTGCCAGCAGCTCGGGGGACAGGGAGTCTGAAAAACTGTTTTTT.

This sequence joins TRBV29-1 and TRBJ2-1, with 8 bases lining up with TRBD2. With 4 bases clipped from V and 4 bases from J, the junction kept 9 bases outside the gene matches. Germline CDR1 reads SQVTM; CDR2 reads ANQGSEA. The CDR3 totals 15 residues. The CDR3 region is CSVGRGGGFYNEQFF. Here the CDR3 DNA reads TGCAGCGTTGGTCGCGGCGGGGGGTTTTACAATGAGCAGTTCTTC.

The chain carries TRBV27 and TRBJ2-3; D may match TRBD1 or TRBD2 (5 bases each). The V end lost 3 bases, the J end lost 6 bases, and 16 bases lay between the germline ends. The CDR3 is 15 residues long. CDR1 is MNHEY and CDR2 is SMNVEV in the germline V gene (reference sequence). The DNA of the CDR3 is TGTGCCAGCAGTTTTCGGTCGGGGACCCGGGATACGCAGTATTTT. It is translated as CASSFRSGTRDTQYF.

The chain employs TRBV5-4 and TRBJ2-7, with D uncertain. This CDR3 contains 13 residues. Germline values: CDR1 SGHNT, CDR2 YYREEE (reference sequence). Trimming stripped 4 bases from V and 5 bases from J, with 13 bases between. CDR3 bases: TGTGCCAGCAGCCTCGCTTTAAGCGACGAGCAGTACTTC. Translated: CASSLALSDEQYF.

CDR3 sequence: CASSLGVDSNQPQHF. The CDR3 DNA sequence: TGTGCCAGCAGCCTCGGGGTGGATAGCAATCAGCCCCAGCATTTT. This chain connects TRBV7-6 to TRBJ1-5; D unclear. Deletions cut 5 bases from V and 0 bases from J, with 11 bases between. CDR3 length: 15 amino acids. Germline V gives CDR1 SGHVS, CDR2 FNYEAQ.

CDR3 loop: CASSLRSGGQETQYF. The CDR3, as DNA: TGTGCCAGCAGTTTAAGAAGCGGGGGGCAAGAGACCCAGTACTTC. The chain recombines TRBV28 with TRBJ2-5, with 9 bases that match TRBD2. CDR1 is MDHEN, CDR2 SYDVKM, per germline. V shed 2 bases, J shed 2 bases, and the junction held 3 bases outside the gene matches. This CDR3 contains 15 residues.

This sequence joins TRBV5-1 and TRBJ2-7; D is ambiguous. Trimming pared 0 bases from V and 1 base from J, leaving 5 bases between. The CDR3 contains 13 residues. Germline V lookup: CDR1 SGHRS, CDR2 YFSETQ. CDR3 nucleotides: TGCGCCAGCAGCTTGGAGCAGTCCTACGAGCAGTACTTC. As protein: CASSLEQSYEQYF. Full variable domain (missing parts from reference TRBV5-1 and TRBJ2-7): KAGVTQTPRYLIKTRGQQVTLSCSPISGHRSVSWYQQTPGQGLQFLFEYFSETQRNKGNFPGRFSGRQFSNSRSEMNVSTLELGDSALYLCASSLEQSYEQYFGPGTRLTVT.

This rearrangement joins TRBV4-1 to TRBJ1-1; 8 bases are shared with TRBD1. Germline trimming cut 4 bases from V and 6 bases from J; bases unmatched to any gene: 7. The CDR3 is 14 amino acids. Germline V gene sequence: CDR1 MGHRA, CDR2 YSYEKL. CDR3 sequence reads: CASSRTGNVPEAFF. CDR3 sequence (DNA): TGCGCCAGCAGCCGGACAGGGAACGTCCCTGAAGCTTTCTTT.

The chain employs TRBV6-5 and TRBJ1-2, with D possibly being TRBD1 (5 bases). Germline V gene data show CDR1 as MNHEY and CDR2 as SVGAGI. This CDR3 has 15 residues. The V gene lost 6 bases and the J gene lost 3 bases, with 17 bases spanning the gap. The CDR3 reads CASSGTSPSYYGYTF. The CDR3 DNA sequence: TGTGCCAGCAGCGGGACTTCCCCATCTTACTATGGCTACACCTTC.

This chain uses TRBV11-3 with TRBJ2-1; D unresolved. The CDR3 runs to 13 residues. V was shortened by 1 base and J by 5 bases, with 6 bases between the two germline ends. Germline CDR1 reads SGHNT; CDR2 reads YENEEA. CDR3 nucleotide sequence: TGTGCCAGCAGCTTAGGCCCAGACAATGAGCAGTTCTTC. Its translation is CASSLGPDNEQFF.

V is TRBV19 and J is TRBJ1-5; D gene uncertain. V lost 0 bases and J lost 3, with 12 bases in between. Per the germline V gene, CDR1 is LNHDA and CDR2 is SQIVND (reference sequence). CDR3 length equals 16 residues. Here the CDR3 reads CASSIDRTVHNQPQHF. The DNA for the CDR3 is TGTGCCAGTAGTATAGATAGGACCGTACACAATCAGCCCCAGCATTTT.

The chain carries TRBV28 and TRBJ1-2, with 9 bases lining up with TRBD1. The germline CDR1 and CDR2 sequences are MDHEN and SYDVKM. The junction had 7 bases not matched to a gene; V was cut back by 10 bases and J by 4 bases. This CDR3 has 13 amino acids. The CDR3 nucleotides read TGTGCCACAATGGGGGACAGGGCCTATGGCTACACCTTC. This translates into CATMGDRAYGYTF.

The chain carries TRBV5-1 and TRBJ2-3, with D possibly TRBD1 on 5 matching bases. V was trimmed by 1 base and J by 2 bases, leaving 11 bases between them. The CDR3 totals 15 residues. CDR1 and CDR2 (germline): SGHRS, YFSETQ. CDR3 sequence (DNA): TGCGCCAGCAGCTTGTTCGCAGGGTACACAGATACGCAGTATTTT. Protein product: CASSLFAGYTDTQYF.

The chain uses TRBV2 and TRBJ1-1, with 7 positions matching TRBD1. Looked up from germline, CDR1 is SNHLY and CDR2 is FYNNEI. V shed 8 bases, J shed 5 bases, and the junction held 11 bases outside the gene matches. The CDR3 is 14 residues long. CDR3 loop: CASGTGALRTEAFF. The DNA for the CDR3 is TGTGCCAGCGGAACAGGGGCCTTGAGGACTGAAGCTTTCTTT.